Reported below is one TCR beta chain. What it recognizes is unknown. Germline V gives CDR1 MNHEY, CDR2 SVGAGI. The ends lost 7 bases at V and 3 bases at J; junction bases unmatched: 6. The CDR3 is 14 amino acids. These data belong to a study of cytomegalovirus exposure and HLA in healthy donors. Study-level results: It was in a later analysis that TCR association rates were seen to vary by HLA locus, highest for DRB1 and lowest for HLA-C. Presence/absence comparisons presumed near-even sequencing depth among donors. The study listed 164 cytomegalovirus-associated TCR beta chains. When analyzed later, a missense DCLRE1C variant was found to be linked to TCR beta V- and J-gene trimming.

A multiplex PCR was run with 60 Vbeta primers and 13 Jbeta primers. Profiled with immunoSEQ multiplex PCR; TCRdb holds only in-frame clones, not every one. This table has roughly 110,000 clones, 81% appearing once. The chain recombines TRBV6-5 with TRBJ2-7, with 10 bases fitting TRBD1. The sequenced sample consisted of PBMCs. This TCR derives from a man under 40 in good health and CMV-seronegative. CDR3 DNA: TGTGCCAGCACCCCCGGGACAGGGGTCTACGAGCAGTACTTC. This codes for CASTPGTGVYEQYF.